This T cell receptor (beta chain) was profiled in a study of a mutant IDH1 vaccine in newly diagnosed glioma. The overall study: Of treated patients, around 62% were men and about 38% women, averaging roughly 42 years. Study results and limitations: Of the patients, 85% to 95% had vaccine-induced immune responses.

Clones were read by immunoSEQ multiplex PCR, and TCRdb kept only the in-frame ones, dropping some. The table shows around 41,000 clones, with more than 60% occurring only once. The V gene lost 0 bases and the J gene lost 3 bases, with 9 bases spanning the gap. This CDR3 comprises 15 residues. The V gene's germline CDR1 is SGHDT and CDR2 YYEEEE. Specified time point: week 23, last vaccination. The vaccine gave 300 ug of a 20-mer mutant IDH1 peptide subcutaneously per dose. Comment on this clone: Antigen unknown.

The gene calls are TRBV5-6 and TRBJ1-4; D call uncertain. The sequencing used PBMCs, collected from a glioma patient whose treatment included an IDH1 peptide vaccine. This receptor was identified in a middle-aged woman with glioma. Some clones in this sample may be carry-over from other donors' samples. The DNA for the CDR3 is TGTGCCAGCAGCTTGGTTGGGTTGGCTAATGAAAAACTGTTTTTT. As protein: CASSLVGLANEKLFF.